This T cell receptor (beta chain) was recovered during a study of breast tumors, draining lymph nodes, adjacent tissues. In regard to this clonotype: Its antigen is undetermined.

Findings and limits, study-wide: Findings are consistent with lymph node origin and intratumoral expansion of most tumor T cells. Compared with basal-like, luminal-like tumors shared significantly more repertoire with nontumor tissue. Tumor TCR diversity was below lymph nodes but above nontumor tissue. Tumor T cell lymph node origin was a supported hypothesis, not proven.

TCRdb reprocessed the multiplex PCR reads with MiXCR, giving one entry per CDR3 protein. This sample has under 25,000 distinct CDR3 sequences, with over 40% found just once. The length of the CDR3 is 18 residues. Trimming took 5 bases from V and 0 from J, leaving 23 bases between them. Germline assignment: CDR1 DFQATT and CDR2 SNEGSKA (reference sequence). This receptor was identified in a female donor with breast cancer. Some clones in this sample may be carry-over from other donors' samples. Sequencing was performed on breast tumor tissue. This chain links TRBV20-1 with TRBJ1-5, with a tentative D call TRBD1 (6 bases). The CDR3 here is CSAGWGGGGASSNQPQHF. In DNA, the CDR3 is TGCAGTGCTGGATGGGGGGGGGGGGGGGCGAGTAGCAATCAGCCCCAGCATTTT.